Listed here is a single T cell receptor beta chain. This sample is part of a study of OX40 agonist ivuxolimab in advanced cancers. CDR1 and CDR2 (germline): MRHNA, SNTAGT. The V and J ends lost 6 bases and 2 bases respectively, with 7 bases between them. The length of the CDR3 is 13 residues. Sequencing was performed with immunoSEQ multiplex PCR; in TCRdb, only in-frame clones are kept and a portion is missing. Of about 93,000 clones listed, around 90% are singletons. This receptor was identified in an adult with an advanced solid tumor such as melanoma, head and neck, liver or kidney cancer. The chain combines TRBV6-4 with TRBJ2-2; possible D gene TRBD2, 6 bases. Sequenced material: CD4+ or CD8+ T cells sorted from blood, taken in a trial of the OX40 agonist ivuxolimab. The CDR3 is CASRGLNTGELFF. The CDR3 DNA is TGTGCCAGCAGAGGACTAAACACCGGGGAGCTGTTTTTT.